Detailed here is one T cell receptor beta chain. Its antigen remains unknown. Measured with immunoSEQ multiplex PCR; TCRdb has only the in-frame clones, and not every one. The sample carries 120,000 to 150,000 clones, over 85% recorded once. The data derive from a study of T cell responses to AZD1222 COVID-19 vaccine. Study results and caveats: Reports indicate that nearly half of spike-specific TCRs are directed at unmutated variant regions. Females outnumbered males among donors, who were mostly white British; clonal diversity was possibly underestimated. With dominance at 160-218 and 743-854, vaccine-associated CD4 TCRs spanned spike.

Trimming removed 1 base from V and 7 bases from J, with 14 bases in between. The V gene's germline CDR1 is SGHTA and CDR2 FQGNSA. This CDR3 has 14 residues. Combined were second doses at about 4 or about 12 weeks. The sample here was peripheral blood, taken 28 days after the second AZD1222 dose. This chain joins TRBV7-2 and TRBJ2-7; D is ambiguous. This TCR derives from an adult who received the AZD1222 COVID-19 vaccine. The CDR3 DNA follows: TGTGCCAGCAGCTTAGGGGTAGGGATTGGGGAGCAGTACTTC. Protein sequence: CASSLGVGIGEQYF.